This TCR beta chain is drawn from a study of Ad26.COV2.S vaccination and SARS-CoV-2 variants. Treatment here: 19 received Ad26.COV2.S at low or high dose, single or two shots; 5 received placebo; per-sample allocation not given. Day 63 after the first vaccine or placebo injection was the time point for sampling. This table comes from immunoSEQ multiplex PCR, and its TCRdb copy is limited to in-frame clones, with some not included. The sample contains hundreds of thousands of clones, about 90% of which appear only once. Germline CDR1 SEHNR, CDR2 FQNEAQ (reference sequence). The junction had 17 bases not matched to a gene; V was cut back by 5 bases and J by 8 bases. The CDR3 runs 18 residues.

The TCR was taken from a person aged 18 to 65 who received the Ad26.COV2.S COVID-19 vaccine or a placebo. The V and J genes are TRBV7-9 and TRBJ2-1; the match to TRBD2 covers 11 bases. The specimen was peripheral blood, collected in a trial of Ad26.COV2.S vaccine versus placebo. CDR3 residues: CASSDPLIAGGPFDEQFF. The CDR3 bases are TGTGCCAGCAGCGACCCCTTAATAGCGGGGGGGCCGTTTGATGAGCAGTTCTTC.